A selection of T cell receptor beta chains follows, all from one sample in a study of CD8 T cells in ankylosing spondylitis. TCRdb recomputed calls from the 5' RACE reads with MiXCR, one row per CDR3 protein. Here the sample spans 250,000 to 350,000 distinct CDR3 sequences, less than 25% being singletons. Sequenced material: blood, either unsorted or a sorted T cell fraction (not recorded which). These receptors were taken from a female donor with ankylosing spondylitis or in good health (not recorded which). Both conserved end residues are part of each CDR3. The D gene is left open where the match is weak. Size values are once, few and many counts, or a class for expanded clones, and some rows have none.

J gene | clone size | V gene | D gene | CDR3 DNA | CDR3 protein
TRBJ2-3 | many | TRBV6-2/TRBV6-3 | TRBD2 | TGTGCCAGCGGCCTTTACGGAACCTTCGGACTAGCGGGAGAACGGCCAGATACGCAGTATTTT | CASGLYGTFGLAGERPDTQYF
TRBJ1-2 | many | TRBV12-3/TRBV12-4 | NA | TGTGCCAGCACTACGATGGCCGCCTACACCTTC | CASTTMAAYTF
TRBJ1-2 | many | TRBV29-1 | TRBD1 | TGCAGCGCTGGGGACAGGGGCTATGGCTACACCTTC | CSAGDRGYGYTF
TRBJ2-1 | few | TRBV20-1 | TRBD2 | TGCAGTGCTAGGGACCCCGGACTAGCGGGAATGAATGAGCAGTTCTTC | CSARDPGLAGMNEQFF
TRBJ2-2 | NA | TRBV24-1 | NA | TGTGCCACCAGTGATGCCAGTGGACGGAACACCGGGGAGCTGTTTTTT | CATSDASGRNTGELFF
TRBJ2-1 | NA | TRBV6-2/TRBV6-3 | TRBD1 | TGTGCCAGCCTTTCTGGCCGCCAGGGGGTGGGTGAGCAGTTCTTC | CASLSGRQGVGEQFF
TRBJ2-7 | NA | TRBV2 | TRBD1 | TGTGCCAGCAGGGGACAGGGCGACGAGCAGTACTTC | CASRGQGDEQYF
TRBJ2-3 | few | TRBV3-1 | TRBD1 | TGTGCCAGCAGCCTCAGAGCAACCGGACAGGGAAGAAGCACAGATACGCAGTATTTT | CASSLRATGQGRSTDTQYF
TRBJ2-7 | few | TRBV27 | NA | TGTGCCAGCACCTCCGGGACAACTTACGAGCAGTACTTC | CASTSGTTYEQYF
TRBJ1-2 | few | TRBV9 | NA | TGTGCCAGCAGCGCGGACAATACGAGGGTCTATGGCTACACCTTC | CASSADNTRVYGYTF
TRBJ2-7 | NA | TRBV2 | TRBD1 | TGTGCCTGCCTAGGGGACAGGGCTTACTACGAGCAGTACTTC | CACLGDRAYYEQYF
TRBJ1-1 | NA | TRBV30 | TRBD1 | TGTGCCTGGAGCGTCCAGGGGGACACTGAAGCTTTCTTT | CAWSVQGDTEAFF
TRBJ2-1 | NA | TRBV20-1 | NA | TGCAGTGCTAGAGATCCGCCTTGGAATGAGCAGTTCTTC | CSARDPPWNEQFF
TRBJ2-1 | NA | TRBV24-1 | NA | TGTGCCACCAGTGAGGGCAGGGCAGAGACCTACAATGAGCAGTTCTTC | CATSEGRAETYNEQFF
TRBJ2-1 | few | TRBV6-1 | TRBD2 | TGTGCCAGCAGACGACTAGCGGGAGCCAGGGATGAGCAGTTCTTC | CASRRLAGARDEQFF
TRBJ1-5 | few | TRBV4-3 | NA | TGCGCCAGCAGCCAAGGAGTTAATAGCAATCAGCCCCAGCATTTT | CASSQGVNSNQPQHF
TRBJ2-4 | NA | TRBV24-1 | TRBD2 | TGTGCCACCAGTGATCCCCGGGAGGTCAAAAACATTCAGTACTTC | CATSDPREVKNIQYF
TRBJ1-5 | NA | TRBV7-2 | NA | TGTGCCAGCAGCTTAGGGCAGAATCGCAATCAGCCCCAGCATTTT | CASSLGQNRNQPQHF
TRBJ1-2 | many | TRBV29-1 | NA | TGCAGCGTTGAACGTGGGGAAGACTACACCTTC | CSVERGEDYTF
TRBJ1-2 | NA | TRBV7-2 | NA | TGTGCCAGCAGCACCCGGGTGGTTGATGGCTACACCTTC | CASSTRVVDGYTF
TRBJ2-7 | NA | TRBV28 | NA | TGTGCCAGCAGTAGGACTACCCTCTACGAGCAGTACTTC | CASSRTTLYEQYF
TRBJ1-1 | NA | TRBV10-3 | NA | TGTGCCATCAAAGGGCACACTGAAGCTTTCTTT | CAIKGHTEAFF
TRBJ2-1 | few | TRBV6-2/TRBV6-3 | NA | TGTGCCAGCGGCGAAGGGTTGCATGAGCAGTTCTTC | CASGEGLHEQFF
TRBJ2-7 | NA | TRBV20-1 | TRBD2 | TGCAGTGCTTCTAGGCTAGCGGAGACTACCTACGAGCAGTACTTC | CSASRLAETTYEQYF
TRBJ2-5 | NA | TRBV24-1 | TRBD2 | TGTGCCACCAGTGATGCCGGGACTAGCGCCGGTAGGGAGACCCAGTACTTC | CATSDAGTSAGRETQYF
TRBJ2-7 | NA | TRBV28 | TRBD2 | TGTGCCAGCAAGGGGGAGCGGGAGGTCGATTACGAGCAGTACTTC | CASKGEREVDYEQYF
TRBJ2-4 | few | TRBV20-1 | TRBD2 | TGCAGTGTTTTGGACGGGGGGAGAAACATTCAGTACTTC | CSVLDGGRNIQYF